The entry that follows covers one TCR beta chain sequence. Its matching antigen is unknown. V lost 2 bases, J lost 1 base, and 6 bases lay in between. Per the germline V gene, CDR1 is SGDLS and CDR2 is YYNGEE. CDR3 length equals 13 residues. The sample is drawn from a study of cytomegalovirus exposure and HLA in healthy donors. The PCR contained 60 Vbeta and 13 Jbeta primers. Profiled with immunoSEQ multiplex PCR; TCRdb holds only in-frame clones, not every one. The sample yields 150,000 to 200,000 clones, roughly 76% seen once. Study results and caveats: Most observed TCR sequences were rare, whereas some public TCRs were detected in many donors.

The receptor comes from a young woman in good health and CMV-seropositive. The specimen sequenced was PBMCs. The chain employs TRBV9 and TRBJ1-2; D gene uncertain. CDR3 amino acids: CASSVRNNYGYTF. CDR3 nucleotides: TGTGCCAGCAGCGTCAGGAATAACTATGGCTACACCTTC.